These 26 T cell receptor beta chains were all obtained from the same sample, sequenced in a study of tumor and adjacent non-tumor tissue in lung cancer. This sample's RNA came from whole unsorted tissue. The normal lung tissue was taken more than 3 cm from the tumor edge. A modified ARM-PCR protocol with three rounds of nested PCR amplified TCRbeta. TCRdb passed the multiplex PCR reads through MiXCR, listing each CDR3 protein once. The sample records some 100,000 distinct CDR3 sequences, roughly 80% being singletons. Sequencing was carried out using distant non-tumor lung tissue. The receptors here all came from a man between 60 and 70 years old with small cell lung cancer.

The genes are TRBV24-1 and TRBJ1-2, with no clear D. Germline CDR1 is KGHDR and CDR2 is SFDVKD. The V end was cut by 1 base, the J end by 8 bases, with 10 bases between. CDR3 length: 13 residues. CDR3 amino acids: CATSDFHRSGYTF. CDR3 nucleotides: TGTGCCACCAGTGATTTCCATAGATCGGGCTACACCTTC.

This clonotype was recorded once. Compared with germline, one end of the junction differs, possibly owing to a read error. The CDR3 protein is CASLRGAPDHNSPLQF. The CDR3 DNA reads as TGTGCCAGCCTCCGTGGGGCTCCTGACCATAATTCACCCCTCCAATTT. The chain links TRBV6-9 to TRBJ1-6; TRBD1 is a possible D gene (5 bases). The CDR3 sequence is 16 residues long. Per the germline V gene, CDR1 is MNHGY and CDR2 is SVAAGI.

As to this clonotype: The junction does not match germline at one end; this may be a read error. This chain uses TRBV6-2 or TRBV6-3 with TRBJ2-4, with D possibly TRBD2 on 5 matching bases. CDR3 length equals 16 residues. The germline V gene encodes CDR1 MNHEY and CDR2 SVGEGT. This CDR3 reads CTSSYRTDIAENIQYF. CDR3 nucleotides: TGTACCAGCAGCTATCGGACTGACATAGCCGAAAACATTCAGTACTTC.

With respect to this clonotype: Germline is not matched at one junction end, which may reflect a read error. The V gene is TRBV6-6, the J gene TRBJ2-2, with a weak D call TRBD2 (7 bases). The germline V gene has CDR1 MNHNY and CDR2 SVGAGI (reference sequence). The CDR3 has 15 residues. The CDR3, as DNA: TGTGCCAGTAGTTATAGGGGGAGGGACACCGGGGAGCTGTTTTTT. Translated, it gives CASSYRGRDTGELFF.

The chain combines TRBV7-8 with TRBJ2-3; 8 nucleotides align to TRBD2. Germline V gene sequence: CDR1 SGHVS, CDR2 FQNEAQ. There are 16 residues in the CDR3. The junction had 11 bases not matched to a gene; V was cut back by 5 bases and J by 4 bases. The CDR3 region is CASSIGTSGSADTQYF. CDR3 sequence (DNA): TGTGCCAGCAGCATTGGGACCAGCGGGAGCGCAGATACGCAGTATTTT.

This clonotype has just one count. This rearrangement joins TRBV4-2 to TRBJ2-3, with D perhaps TRBD1 or TRBD2 (5 bases each). Germline V gene data show CDR1 as LGHNA and CDR2 as YNFKEQ. V lost 9 bases to trimming and J lost 5 bases, with 21 bases between them. The CDR3 has 15 amino acids. The CDR3 region is CARGQDWGSQDTQYF. CDR3 DNA sequence: TGTGCCAGAGGCCAAGACTGGGGGAGCCAAGATACGCAGTATTTT.

With respect to this clonotype: One end of the junction is discordant with germline, which a read error may explain. The chain has TRBV20-1 and TRBJ2-7; 13 bases agree with TRBD2. Germline CDR1 DFQATT, CDR2 SNEGSKA (reference sequence). This CDR3 region has 16 residues. The CDR3 bases are TGCAGTGTAACAGGACTAGCGGGGGTAATCCCCTACGAGCAGTGCTTC. Its protein product is CSVTGLAGVIPYEQCF.

A remark on this clonotype: One end of the junction is discordant with germline, which a read error may explain. The chain couples TRBV12-3 or TRBV12-4 to TRBJ2-3; D is possibly TRBD1 (6 bases). The CDR3 runs 12 residues. CDR3 nucleotide sequence: TGTGCCAGCGGACGTAGGACAGATACACAGTATTTT. It yields the protein CASGRRTDTQYF.

A single count supports this clonotype. A read error may account for a junction end that differs from germline. The chain links TRBV6-1 to TRBJ2-5; no clear D gene. This CDR3 contains 16 residues. CDR1 and CDR2 from the germline V gene are MNHNS and SASEGT. The CDR3 coding sequence is TGTGCCAGCAGTGAAGCACACACTGGGTTTGAAGAGATCCAGTACTTC. It translates to CASSEAHTGFEEIQYF.

On this clonotype: A junction end diverges from the germline sequence, so it may reflect a read error. The rearrangement links TRBV6-1 to TRBJ2-1; D is undetermined. The length of the CDR3 is 15 residues. Per the germline V gene, CDR1 is MNHNS and CDR2 is SASEGT. CDR3 in DNA: TGTGCCAGCAGTGAAACCCAAAGCTCCTACAATGAACAGTTCTTC. As protein: CASSETQSSYNEQFF.

In regard to this clonotype: Given the absence of the conserved phenylalanine or tryptophan at the CDR3 end, a read error is likely. This chain uses TRBV10-2 with TRBJ2-7, with TRBD1 as a possible D gene (5 bases). V was shortened by 3 bases and J by 8 bases, with 14 bases between the two germline ends. The CDR3 totals 13 residues. Germline V gene sequence: CDR1 WSHSY, CDR2 SAAADI. The CDR3 bases are TGCGCCAGCAGTGATAGCAGGGCCGCCAAGCAGTACTCC. This encodes CASSDSRAAKQYS.

Turning to this clonotype: A junction boundary mismatches the germline segment, possibly from a read error. CDR3 protein: CAITRNTMNTEAFF. For the CDR3, the DNA is TGTGCCATCACCCGGAATACAATGAACACTGAAGCCTTCTTT. The chain joins TRBV10-3 to TRBJ1-1; D remains ambiguous. CDR1 is ENHRY, CDR2 SYGVKD, per germline. This CDR3 has 14 residues.

About this clonotype: At one end, the junction sequence differs from germline, possibly due to a read error. The gene calls are TRBV6-2 or TRBV6-3 and TRBJ2-1, with 10 bases identical to TRBD2. This CDR3 comprises 17 residues. Germline V lookup: CDR1 MNHEY, CDR2 SVGEGT. CDR3 coding DNA: TGTGCCAGCAGTTACGCTGGAAGCGGGAGGGCCATAAATGAGCGGTTCTTC. It specifies CASSYAGSGRAINERFF.

This clonotype was counted once. This may come from a read error, since a much larger clone is one base off. The J gene is TRBJ2-1, the V gene TRBV20-1; D unresolved. Germline CDR1 DFQATT, CDR2 SNEGSKA (reference sequence). This CDR3 is built from 14 residues. This CDR3 reads CSAKSYSHYNKQFF. The DNA for the CDR3 is TGCAGTGCAAAGAGTTATAGTCACTACAATAAGCAGTTCTTC.

Remarks on this clonotype: It may be a read error: a sequence one base away is much more abundant. This rearrangement joins TRBV5-4 to TRBJ1-2; tentatively, D is TRBD1 (5 bases). Germline loops: CDR1 SGHNT, CDR2 YYREEE (reference sequence). This CDR3 has 12 residues. Trimming cost V 8 bases and J 4 bases, with 12 bases left between them. The CDR3 loop reads CARSSDTYGYTF. The CDR3 DNA reads as TGTGCCAGGAGTTCGGACACCTATGGCTACACCTTC.

Concerning this clonotype: Mismatch with germline at one junction end may stem from a read error. The V gene is TRBV4-1, the J gene TRBJ2-2; weak D call: TRBD1 (7 bases). Germline V CDR1 and CDR2: MGHRA, YSYEKL. The CDR3 is 15 residues long. CDR3 amino acids: CPSSSRGVYAGELFF. CDR3 DNA sequence: TGCCCCAGCAGCAGCAGGGGGGTCTATGCCGGGGAGCTGTTTTTT.

On this clonotype: Germline and junction disagree at one end, which may indicate a read error. The chain links TRBV6-5 to TRBJ2-1; 8 bases are shared with TRBD2. The germline gives CDR1 MNHEY, CDR2 SVGAGI. This CDR3 comprises 20 residues. CDR3 sequence: CASSQKREWPSRNSYNKQFF. DNA for the CDR3: TGTGCCAGCAGTCAAAAGCGGGAGTGGCCCTCTAGGAACTCTTACAATAAGCAGTTCTTC.

The CDR3 sequence: CASSLIRLGTGDLFF. Written as DNA, the CDR3 is TGTGCCAGCAGCTTAATTCGACTGGGCACCGGAGACTTGTTTTTT. J is TRBJ2-2 and V is TRBV11-2; no clear D. The CDR3 sequence is 15 residues long. The germline V and J ends were trimmed by 2 bases and 15 bases, with 22 bases remaining between them. Germline values: CDR1 SGHAT, CDR2 FQNNGV.

As concerns this clonotype: A read error may produce the germline difference seen at one junction end. The CDR3 protein is CASSLDPEGSPFHF. The CDR3 nucleotides are TGTGCCAGCAGCTTGGACCCTGAGGGCTCACCCTTCCATTTT. The chain carries TRBV5-4 and TRBJ1-6; D is undetermined. Germline-derived CDR1 and CDR2 are SGHNT and YYREEE (reference sequence). The CDR3 sequence is 14 residues long.

This clonotype is a singleton in its sample. It may be a read error: a sequence one base away is much more abundant. The V call is TRBV20-1, the J call TRBJ2-3; tentative D call: TRBD2 (7 bases). This CDR3 spans 15 amino acids. V was shortened by 6 bases and J by 6 bases, with 22 bases between the two germline ends. Germline V lookup: CDR1 DFQATT, CDR2 SNEGSKA (reference sequence). The CDR3 bases are TGCAGTGCCCGGGGGGCTTTTGGTGGAGGGGATACGCAGTATTTT. This translates into CSARGAFGGGDTQYF.

Turning to this clonotype: One junction end disagrees with the germline gene, perhaps due to a read error. V is TRBV6-1 and J is TRBJ1-5, with D perhaps TRBD1 (6 bases). Germline CDR1 reads MNHNS; CDR2 reads SASEGT. CDR3 length equals 15 residues. CDR3 in amino acids: CASSESGDNNQPPHF. In DNA form, the CDR3 reads TGTGCCAGCAGTGAATCAGGGGATAACAATCAGCCCCCGCATTTT.

Points on this clonotype: The junction departs from the called germline gene at one end, perhaps through a read error. The rearrangement uses TRBV6-6 and TRBJ2-5; TRBD2 matches 12 bases. This CDR3 spans 14 amino acids. In germline, CDR1 is MNHNY, CDR2 SVGAGI (reference sequence). The CDR3 coding sequence is TGTTCCAGCAGGAGACTAGCGGGAGACGAGACCCAGTACTTC. Protein product: CSSRRLAGDETQYF.

This clonotype was observed a handful of times. The gene calls are TRBV6-5 and TRBJ2-6; 10 bases are shared with TRBD2. Germline V gene lookup returns CDR1 MNHEY and CDR2 SVGAGI. The V segment lost 6 bases and the J segment 0 bases; nucleotides outside the gene matches: 5. This CDR3 has 17 amino acids. The chain's CDR3 is CASSLAGASSGANVLTF. The CDR3 DNA reads TGTGCCAGCAGCCTAGCGGGAGCCAGCTCTGGGGCCAACGTCCTGACTTTC.

In the case of this clonotype: Relative to the germline gene, one junction end is altered; a read error may explain this. The genes are TRBV4-1 and TRBJ1-2; D is possibly TRBD1 (5 bases). The CDR3 consists of 14 residues. The germline V gene has CDR1 MGHRA and CDR2 YSYEKL. The CDR3 sequence: CDSSQLTSGGGYTF. The CDR3 DNA is TGCGACAGCAGCCAATTGACAAGCGGGGGAGGTTACACCTTC.

Turning to this clonotype: Relative to the germline gene, one junction end is altered; a read error may explain this. The chain links TRBV29-1 to TRBJ1-2, with unresolved D. The CDR3 is made up of 13 amino acids. The germline gives CDR1 SQVTM, CDR2 ANQGSEA. The CDR3: CSVVIGGGSGYTF. The CDR3, as DNA: TGCAGTGTTGTGATAGGAGGAGGTTCTGGCTACACCTTC.

This chain uses TRBV24-1 with TRBJ1-4; no firm D call. There are 17 residues in the CDR3. Germline CDR1 KGHDR, CDR2 SFDVKD. Here the CDR3 DNA reads TGTATCACCAGTGATTCTAGGACTGTTGCCGGGAGTGAAAAACTGTTTTTT. As protein: CITSDSRTVAGSEKLFF.